This TCR beta chain appears in the sequencing data of a study of cytomegalovirus exposure and HLA in healthy donors. This clone showed up just a few times. Antigen specificity is unknown. 60 Vbeta and 13 Jbeta primers were used in PCR. Profiling relied on immunoSEQ multiplex PCR, and the TCRdb table lists in-frame clones only, not all of them. The repertoire consists of about 170,000 clones, with roughly 78% occurring once and the leading ten covering roughly 7.1%. The CDR3 is made up of 14 amino acids. CDR1 is SQVTM and CDR2 is ANQGSEA in the germline V gene. V dropped 7 bases and J dropped 0; count of bases not matched to a gene: 8. Study results and limitations: Further analysis was carried out later, and it showed several of the most significant clusters appearing linked to common viral pathogens. Overall, approximately 180 TCR beta chains were annotated as cytomegalovirus-associated.

The sequenced sample consisted of PBMCs. The clonotype originates from a man aged 35-49 years in good health and CMV-seropositive. This rearrangement joins TRBV29-1 to TRBJ2-7, with TRBD1 matching over 8 bases. The DNA of the CDR3 is TGCAGCGCCTCTACAGGGGGGAGCTCCTACGAGCAGTACTTC. This gives the protein CSASTGGSSYEQYF.